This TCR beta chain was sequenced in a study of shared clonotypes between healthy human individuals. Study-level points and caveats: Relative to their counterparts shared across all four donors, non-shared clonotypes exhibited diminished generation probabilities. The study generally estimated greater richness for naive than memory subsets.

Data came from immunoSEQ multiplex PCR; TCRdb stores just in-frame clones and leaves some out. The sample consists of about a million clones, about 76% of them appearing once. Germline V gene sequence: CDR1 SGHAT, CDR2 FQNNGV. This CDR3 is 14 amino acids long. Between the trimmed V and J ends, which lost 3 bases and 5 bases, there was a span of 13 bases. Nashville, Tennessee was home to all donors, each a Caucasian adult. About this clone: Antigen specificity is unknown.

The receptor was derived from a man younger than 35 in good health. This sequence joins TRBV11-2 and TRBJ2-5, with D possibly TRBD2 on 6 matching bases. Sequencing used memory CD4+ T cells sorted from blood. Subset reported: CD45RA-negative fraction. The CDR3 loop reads CASSFSRGMETQYF. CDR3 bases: TGTGCCAGCAGCTTCTCTCGGGGGATGGAGACCCAGTACTTC.